The text below deals with one T cell receptor beta chain. Its antigen is unknown. Method: immunoSEQ multiplex PCR; TCRdb's copy keeps in-frame clones and lacks some. This table has fewer than 150,000 clones, approximately 90% appearing once. J gave up 6 bases and V 4 bases, and 3 bases lay outside the gene matches. The CDR3 length is 14 residues. Germline V gene data show CDR1 as SGHTA and CDR2 as FQGNSA. This record belongs to a study of T cell responses to AZD1222 COVID-19 vaccine. The overall study: Second doses were pooled across both intervals (about 4 or about 12 weeks). Notes on the study in general: Dominant CD4 TCR responses targeted spike regions 160-218 and 743-854. Clonal diversity may have been underestimated in mostly white British donors. Reports say nearly half of spike-specific TCRs go after unmutated variant regions.

The chain recombines TRBV7-2 with TRBJ2-2, with 9 bases matching TRBD2. The clonotype was recovered from an adult in good health. This sample comprised peripheral blood, obtained on day 0 of AZD1222 vaccination. DNA for the CDR3: TGTGCCAGCAGCTCTAGCGGGGCCCCCGGGGAGCTGTTTTTT. Translation: CASSSSGAPGELFF.